One and the same sample provided the 9 T cell receptor beta chains below, sequenced in a study of immune cell composition in non-small cell lung cancer. Libraries were prepared by immunoSEQ multiplex PCR; TCRdb keeps only in-frame clonotypes and omits some of them. Of over a thousand clones in the sample, roughly 70% were seen once. Sequencing was carried out using lung tumor tissue. The receptor source for this set is a human donor with non-small cell lung cancer.

This clone appeared a single time. V usage is TRBV11-1 and J usage is TRBJ2-7; weak D call: TRBD2 (6 bases). The CDR3 has 14 residues. Germline lookup yields CDR1 SGHAT and CDR2 FQDESV (reference sequence). Trimming removed 0 bases from V and 2 bases from J, with 8 bases in between. The CDR3 coding sequence is TGTGCCAGCAGCTTAGCGGAGGGGACCTACGAGCAGTACTTC. Translated, it gives CASSLAEGTYEQYF.

This clone qualifies as large. The chain joins TRBV2 to TRBJ2-1; a weak D match, TRBD2 (6 bases). Looked up from germline, CDR1 is SNHLY and CDR2 is FYNNEI. Deletions cut 0 bases from V and 9 bases from J, with 15 bases between. The CDR3 loop spans 15 amino acids. The CDR3 loop is CASSEAPTSLVEQFF. As DNA, the CDR3 is TGTGCCAGCAGTGAAGCCCCGACTAGTCTGGTTGAGCAGTTCTTC.

The rearrangement joins TRBV7-3 to TRBJ2-2; the match to TRBD2 covers 10 bases. The CDR3 totals 16 residues. Germline CDR1 and CDR2: SGHTA and FQGTGA. With V trimmed by 5 bases and J by 5 bases, 8 bases remained unmatched. CDR3 nucleotides: TGTGCCAGCAGCGTAGCTAGCGGGAGTTGGACCGGGGAGCTGTTTTTT. It yields the protein CASSVASGSWTGELFF.

To note about this clone: An end of the junction does not agree with germline; a read error may underlie this. The chain links TRBV7-7 to TRBJ2-2, with TRBD2 matching 13 bases. From germline, CDR1 is SSHAT and CDR2 FNYEAQ (reference sequence). The CDR3 extends over 16 amino acids. The CDR3: CASSPTSGGPGGELFF. CDR3 DNA: TGTGCTAGCAGCCCGACTAGCGGGGGGCCCGGCGGGGAGCTGTTTTTT.

The CDR3 DNA reads TGTGCCAGCAGTGAAGAGCAGGGGGCGGCCAAAAACATTCAGTACTTC. Translation: CASSEEQGAAKNIQYF. The genes are TRBV2 and TRBJ2-4; 8 bases align to TRBD1. The junction had 3 bases not matched to a gene; V was cut back by 1 base and J by 1 base. Looked up from germline, CDR1 is SNHLY and CDR2 is FYNNEI. CDR3 length: 16 residues.

V is TRBV5-1 and J is TRBJ1-2, with 9 positions matching TRBD1. Trimming cost V 4 bases and J 3 bases; bases outside gene matches: 4. This CDR3 has 14 residues. CDR1 and CDR2 (germline): SGHRS, YFSETQ. The chain's CDR3 is CASSPTGGDYGYTF. CDR3 bases: TGCGCCAGCAGCCCTACAGGGGGCGACTATGGCTACACCTTC.

J is TRBJ2-7 and V is TRBV7-8; the D is unclear. CDR1 is SGHVS and CDR2 is FQNEAQ in the germline V gene. V was cut by 5 bases and J by 2 bases, with 10 bases left in between. The CDR3 loop spans 13 amino acids. The CDR3 is CASSAYRAYEQYF. The CDR3 coding sequence is TGTGCCAGCAGCGCCTACAGAGCCTACGAGCAGTACTTC.

This clone was found a few times. The chain combines TRBV18 with TRBJ1-2, with a possible D match to TRBD1 (6 bases). Trimming removed 3 bases from V and 3 bases from J, with 17 bases in between. The CDR3 extends over 16 amino acids. Germline values: CDR1 KGHSH, CDR2 LQKENI. CDR3 residues: CASSPSTGGRDYGYTF. The CDR3 DNA follows: TGTGCCAGCTCACCGTCGACAGGAGGAAGGGACTATGGCTACACCTTC. The whole variable domain, remainder taken from reference TRBV18 and TRBJ1-2, is NAGVMQNPRHLVRRRGQEARLRCSPMKGHSHVYWYRQLPEEGLKFMVYLQKENIIDESGMPKERFSAEFPKEGPSILRIQQVVRGDSAAYFCASSPSTGGRDYGYTFGSGTRLTVV.

V gene TRBV29-1 combines with J gene TRBJ2-7, with 7 bases aligning to TRBD2. The CDR3 loop spans 14 amino acids. Germline loops: CDR1 SQVTM, CDR2 ANQGSEA. V dropped 4 bases and J dropped 0; count of bases not matched to a gene: 6. CDR3 sequence reads: CSVATGGSSYEQYF. CDR3 nucleotides: TGCAGCGTTGCTACAGGCGGGAGCTCCTACGAGCAGTACTTC.